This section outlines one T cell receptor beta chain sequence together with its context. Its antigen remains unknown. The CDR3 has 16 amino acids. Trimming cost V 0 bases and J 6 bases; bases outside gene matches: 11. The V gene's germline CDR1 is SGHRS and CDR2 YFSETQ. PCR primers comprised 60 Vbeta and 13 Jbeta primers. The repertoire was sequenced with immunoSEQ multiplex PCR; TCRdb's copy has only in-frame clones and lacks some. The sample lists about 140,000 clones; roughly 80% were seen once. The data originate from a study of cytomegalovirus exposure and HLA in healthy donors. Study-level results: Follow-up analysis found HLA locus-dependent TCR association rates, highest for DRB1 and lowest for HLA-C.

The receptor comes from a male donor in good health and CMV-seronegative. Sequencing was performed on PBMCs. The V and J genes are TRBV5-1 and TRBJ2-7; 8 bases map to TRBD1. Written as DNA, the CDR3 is TGCGCCAGCAGCTTGGTTCGGGGCGCAGGGGGCTCCGAGCAGTACTTC. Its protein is CASSLVRGAGGSEQYF.